Below, one T cell receptor beta chain is given with its context. What it binds is unknown. Germline CDR1 MNHEY, CDR2 SVGAGI. The length of the CDR3 is 12 residues. With 7 bases removed from V and 8 bases from J, the gap between germline ends came to 14 bases. The sample is drawn from a study of cytomegalovirus exposure and HLA in healthy donors. With 60 Vbeta and 13 Jbeta primers, the PCR was carried out. Method: immunoSEQ multiplex PCR; TCRdb's copy keeps in-frame clones and lacks some. The sample data list roughly 78,000 clones. General study findings and limits: Later analysis associated a missense DCLRE1C variant with TCR beta V- and J-gene trimming. In a later analysis, TCR association rates varied by HLA locus: DRB1 most, HLA-C fewest. Testing in vitro showed a few CMV-associated chains specific for CMV antigens.

This clonotype originated in a boy aged 10-17 years in good health and CMV-seronegative. The sample taken for sequencing was PBMCs. This sequence joins TRBV6-5 and TRBJ1-2; D call uncertain. The CDR3, as DNA: TGTGCCAGCAATAAACCCCCGGGGGGCTACACCTTC. Its protein product is CASNKPPGGYTF.